This TCR beta chain was identified during a study of blood T cell repertoires in COVID-19. The CDR3 is 14 residues long. After removal of 3 bases from V and 10 bases from J, the junction contained 9 bases not matched to a gene. Germline CDR1 and CDR2: KGHSH and LQKENI. Clones were read by immunoSEQ multiplex PCR, and TCRdb kept only the in-frame ones, dropping some. The sample yields approximately 150,000 clones, approximately 90% seen once. The origin of this receptor is an older man with active COVID-19. This chain uses TRBV18 with TRBJ2-1; 7 bases agree with TRBD2. What was sequenced was peripheral blood. The CDR3 coding sequence is TGTGCCAGCTCACCCTCCCTAGCGGAAGGGGAGCAGTTCTTC. Translated, it gives CASSPSLAEGEQFF.